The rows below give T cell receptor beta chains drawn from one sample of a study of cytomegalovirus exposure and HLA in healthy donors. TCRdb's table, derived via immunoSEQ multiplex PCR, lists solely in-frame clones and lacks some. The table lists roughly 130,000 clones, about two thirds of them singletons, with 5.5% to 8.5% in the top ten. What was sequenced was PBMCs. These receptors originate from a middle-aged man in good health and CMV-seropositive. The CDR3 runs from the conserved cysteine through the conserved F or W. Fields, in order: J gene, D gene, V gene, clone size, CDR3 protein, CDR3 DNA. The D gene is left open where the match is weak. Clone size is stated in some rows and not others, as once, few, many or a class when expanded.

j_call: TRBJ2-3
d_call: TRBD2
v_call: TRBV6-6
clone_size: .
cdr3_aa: CASSKTSGTDTQYF
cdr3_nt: TGTGCCAGCAGCAAGACTAGCGGGACAGATACGCAGTATTTT

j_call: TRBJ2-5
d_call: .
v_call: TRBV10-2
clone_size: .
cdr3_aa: CASEDTGLQETQYF
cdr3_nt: TGCGCCAGCGAGGACACCGGCCTACAAGAGACCCAGTACTTC

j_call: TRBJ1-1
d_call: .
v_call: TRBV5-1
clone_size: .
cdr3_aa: CASSHTRQLGNTEAFF
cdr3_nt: TGCGCCAGCAGCCACACGAGGCAGCTAGGGAACACTGAAGCTTTCTTT

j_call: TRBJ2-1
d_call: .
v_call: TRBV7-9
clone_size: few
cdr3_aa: CASGPYYNEQFF
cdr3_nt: TGTGCCAGCGGGCCCTACTACAATGAGCAGTTCTTC

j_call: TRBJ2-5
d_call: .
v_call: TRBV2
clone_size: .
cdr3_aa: CASKNLEETQYF
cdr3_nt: TGTGCCAGCAAAAATCTTGAAGAGACCCAGTACTTC

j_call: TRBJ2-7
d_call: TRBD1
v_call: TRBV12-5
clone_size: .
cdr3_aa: CASGPGQGHEQYF
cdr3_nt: TGTGCTAGTGGGCCCGGACAGGGACACGAGCAGTACTTC

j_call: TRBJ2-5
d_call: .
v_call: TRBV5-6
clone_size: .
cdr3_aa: CASSSSGGAQYF
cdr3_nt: TGTGCCAGCAGCTCATCGGGCGGGGCCCAGTACTTC

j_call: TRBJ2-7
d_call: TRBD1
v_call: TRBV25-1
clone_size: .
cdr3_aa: CASSELGAEGAHYEQYF
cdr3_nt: TGTGCCAGCAGTGAATTGGGGGCAGAGGGGGCACACTACGAGCAGTACTTC

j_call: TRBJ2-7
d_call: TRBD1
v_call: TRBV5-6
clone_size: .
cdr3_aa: CASSSGTGHYEQYF
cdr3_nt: TGTGCCAGCAGCTCCGGGACAGGGCACTACGAGCAGTACTTC

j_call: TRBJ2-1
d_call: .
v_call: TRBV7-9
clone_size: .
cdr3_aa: CASSLATRGQGNEQFF
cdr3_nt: TGTGCCAGCAGCTTAGCGACCCGGGGTCAAGGCAACGAGCAGTTCTTC

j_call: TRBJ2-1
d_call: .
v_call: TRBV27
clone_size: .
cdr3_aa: CASSLSEVRYNEQFF
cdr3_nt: TGTGCCAGCAGTTTATCCGAGGTGCGATACAATGAGCAGTTCTTC

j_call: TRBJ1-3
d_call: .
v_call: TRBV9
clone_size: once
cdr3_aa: CASSVTPGQDSGNTIYF
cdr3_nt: TGTGCCAGCAGCGTCACACCGGGACAAGACTCTGGAAACACCATATATTTT

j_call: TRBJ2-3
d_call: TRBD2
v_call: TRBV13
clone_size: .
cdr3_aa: CASRRLAGPSTDTQYF
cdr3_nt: TGTGCCAGCAGAAGGCTAGCGGGGCCGAGCACAGATACGCAGTATTTT

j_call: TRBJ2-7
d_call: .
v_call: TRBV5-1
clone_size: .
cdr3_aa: CASSLAGANEQYF
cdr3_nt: TGCGCCAGCAGCTTGGCGGGAGCAAACGAGCAGTACTTC

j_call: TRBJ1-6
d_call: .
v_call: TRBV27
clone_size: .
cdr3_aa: CASSRGGGSRNSPLHF
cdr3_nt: TGTGCCAGCAGTAGGGGAGGAGGGTCCCGAAATTCACCCCTCCACTTT

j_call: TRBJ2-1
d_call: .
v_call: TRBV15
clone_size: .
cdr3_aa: CATSRGQGRAYNEQFF
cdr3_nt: TGTGCCACCAGCAGAGGGCAAGGGCGGGCCTACAATGAGCAGTTCTTC

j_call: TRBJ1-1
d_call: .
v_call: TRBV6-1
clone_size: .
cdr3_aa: CASSDPGWNTEAFF
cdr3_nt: TGTGCCAGCAGTGATCCGGGTTGGAACACTGAAGCTTTCTTT

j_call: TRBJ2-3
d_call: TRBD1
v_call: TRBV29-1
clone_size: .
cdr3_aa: CSVEGQGYTDTQYF
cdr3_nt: TGCAGCGTGGAAGGACAGGGGTACACAGATACGCAGTATTTT

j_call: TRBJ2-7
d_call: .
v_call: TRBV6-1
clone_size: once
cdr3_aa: CASSRGVTYEQYF
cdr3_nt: TGTGCCAGCAGTCGCGGGGTTACCTACGAGCAGTACTTC

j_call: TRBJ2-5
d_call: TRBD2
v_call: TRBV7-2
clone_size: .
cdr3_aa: CASSLDKRGGRETQYF
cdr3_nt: TGTGCCAGCAGCTTAGACAAGCGGGGGGGCCGGGAGACCCAGTACTTC

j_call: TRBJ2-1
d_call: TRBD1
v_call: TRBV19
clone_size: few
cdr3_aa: CASSIGSGGQSSYNEQFF
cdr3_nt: TGTGCCAGTAGTATAGGTTCAGGGGGCCAAAGCTCCTACAATGAGCAGTTCTTC

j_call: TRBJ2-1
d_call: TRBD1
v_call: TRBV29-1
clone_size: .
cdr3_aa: CSVEFGTGSSYNEQFF
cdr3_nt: TGCAGCGTTGAATTCGGGACAGGGTCTTCCTACAATGAGCAGTTCTTC

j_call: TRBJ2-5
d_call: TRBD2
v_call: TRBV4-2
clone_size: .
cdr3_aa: CASKEGMGTSGKQETQYF
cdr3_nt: TGTGCCAGCAAGGAGGGGATGGGGACTAGCGGAAAACAAGAGACCCAGTACTTC

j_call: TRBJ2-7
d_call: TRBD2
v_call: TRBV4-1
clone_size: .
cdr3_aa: CASSQRGLDASEQYF
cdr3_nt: TGCGCCAGCAGCCAAAGGGGACTAGACGCGAGCGAGCAGTACTTC

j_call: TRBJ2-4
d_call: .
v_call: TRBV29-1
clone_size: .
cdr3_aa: CSVVLYQAKNIQYF
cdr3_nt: TGCAGCGTTGTCCTTTACCAGGCCAAAAACATTCAGTACTTC

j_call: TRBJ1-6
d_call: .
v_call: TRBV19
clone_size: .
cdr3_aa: CASRTPSSYNSPLHF
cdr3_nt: TGTGCCAGTAGGACACCGAGCTCCTATAATTCACCCCTCCACTTT

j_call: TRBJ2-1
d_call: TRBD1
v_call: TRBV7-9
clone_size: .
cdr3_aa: CASSSGTTGAYNEQFF
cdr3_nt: TGTGCCAGCAGCTCAGGAACCACAGGGGCCTACAATGAGCAGTTCTTC

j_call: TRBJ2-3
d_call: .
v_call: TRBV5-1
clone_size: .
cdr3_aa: CASSLALDGDTQYF
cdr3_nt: TGCGCCAGCAGCTTGGCCCTAGATGGTGATACGCAGTATTTT

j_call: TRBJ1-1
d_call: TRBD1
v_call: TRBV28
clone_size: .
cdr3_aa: CASRPGTGISEAFF
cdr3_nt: TGTGCCAGCCGTCCCGGGACAGGGATCTCTGAAGCTTTCTTT

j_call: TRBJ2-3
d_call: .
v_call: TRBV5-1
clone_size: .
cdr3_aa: CASSLGTLADTDTQYF
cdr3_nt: TGCGCCAGCAGCTTAGGTACCCTAGCCGATACAGATACGCAGTATTTT

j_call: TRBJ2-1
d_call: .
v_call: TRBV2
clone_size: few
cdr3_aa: CASSPDTYNEQFF
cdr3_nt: TGTGCCAGCAGTCCCGACACTTACAATGAGCAGTTCTTC